The source of this T cell receptor (beta chain) is a study of T-cell reconstitution after alpha-beta-depleted transplantation in children. The V gene end was trimmed by 3 bases and the J gene end by 5 bases; junction bases not matched to a gene: 9. CDR3 size: 15 residues. Germline CDR1 LGHNA, CDR2 YNFKEQ. Construction of the TCRbeta library involved unique molecular identifiers. From the PCR reads, TCRdb called clonotypes with MiXCR, one entry per CDR3 protein. Among 300,000 to 350,000 distinct CDR3 sequences listed, roughly 21% were seen once. The sample consisted of PBMCs, mostly from graft donor cells, taken 180 days after TCRalphabeta/CD19-depleted stem cell transplant. The J gene is TRBJ2-5, the V gene TRBV4-2, with TRBD1 identical over 7 bases. The receptor's source is a male patient under 18 who had a stem cell transplant for acute lymphoblastic leukemia, so the T cells may come from the graft donor. The CDR3 protein is CASSHIDRAVETQYF. DNA of the CDR3: TGTGCCAGCAGCCACATTGACAGGGCTGTGGAGACCCAGTACTTC.